These T cell receptor beta chains were read from a single sample in a study of blood T cell repertoires in COVID-19. Only in-frame clones appear in the TCRdb table, and some are missing; sequencing was by immunoSEQ multiplex PCR. The sample yields 20,000 to 25,000 clones, around 86% seen once. Sequenced sample: peripheral blood. Receptors originate from a human donor with active COVID-19. The donor label of this sample is uncertain. The CDR3 runs from the conserved cysteine through the conserved F or W. D genes are given only for firm matches. Expanded clones get a size class; other rows say once, few or many, or leave the size out.

>TRBV3-1/TRBV3-2|TRBJ1-1|-|-
TGTGCCAGCAGCCCCGATACAGGGAGATCCACTGAAGCTTTCTTT
CASSPDTGRSTEAFF
>TRBV24-1|TRBJ2-7|-|-
TGTGCCGCGAACAGGGAAAACTCCTACGAGCAGTACTTC
CAANRENSYEQYF
>TRBV5-1|TRBJ2-5|-|-
TGCGCCAGCAGCTTGGAGGGGGTCCTCCAAGAGACCCAGTACTTC
CASSLEGVLQETQYF
>TRBV19|TRBJ2-7|-|-
TGTGCCAGTAGCTTGGTGGAGGATAGCTCCTACGAGCAGTACTTC
CASSLVEDSSYEQYF
>TRBV6-5|TRBJ1-2|-|-
TGTGCCTCGACGACCGGGGGAGCCTTGGGTGGCTACACCTTC
CASTTGGALGGYTF
>TRBV28|TRBJ2-5|-|-
TGTGCCAGCAGTTCAGGACAGTACCAAGAGACCCAGTACTTC
CASSSGQYQETQYF
>TRBV2|TRBJ2-5|-|-
TGTGCCAGCGAGACGACAGCAAGAGACCAGTACTTC
CASETTARDQYF
>TRBV2|TRBJ1-5|-|-
TGTGCCAGCAGTGATCTCGGGTGGCTGAGCAATCAGCCCCAGCATTTT
CASSDLGWLSNQPQHF
>TRBV12-3/TRBV12-4|TRBJ2-1|-|-
TGTGCCAGCAGTTTGCACAGGGACAATGAGCAGTTCTTC
CASSLHRDNEQFF
>TRBV7-2|TRBJ2-2|-|TRBD2
TGTGCCAGCAGCTTAACCTCGGGACTAGCGGGAGGCCGGGAGCTGTTTTTT
CASSLTSGLAGGRELFF
>TRBV6-1|TRBJ2-5|-|-
TGTGCCAGCAGTGAGGACAGAGCCTTATGGGAGACCCAGTACTTC
CASSEDRALWETQYF
>TRBV7-8|TRBJ1-6|-|-
TGTGCCAGCAGCTTTCCAGGGGAAGTCGATTCACCCCTCCACTTT
CASSFPGEVDSPLHF
>TRBV4-3|TRBJ1-6|-|TRBD1
TGCGCCAGCAGCCAAGCCAGGGGGCCTAATTCACCCCTCCACTTT
CASSQARGPNSPLHF
>TRBV18|TRBJ2-7|-|-
TGTGCCAGCTCTCTTGATCCGGGAGCTTCCTACGAGCAGTACTTC
CASSLDPGASYEQYF
>TRBV6-5|TRBJ1-2|-|-
TGTGCCACCGGAGACACAACGGGGGGCTACACCTTC
CATGDTTGGYTF
>TRBV18|TRBJ2-1|-|-
TGTGCCAGCTCACTCGACAATGAGCAGTTCTTC
CASSLDNEQFF
>TRBV11-3|TRBJ2-1|-|TRBD2
TGTGCCACCTCAGCGGGAGGGCAAAAAAATGAGCAGTTCTTC
CATSAGGQKNEQFF
>TRBV5-1|TRBJ2-5|-|TRBD2
TGCGCCAGCAGCCAAGGGACTAGCGGGGGTCAAGAGACCCAGTACTTC
CASSQGTSGGQETQYF
>TRBV19|TRBJ2-5|-|TRBD1
TGTGCCAGTAGTATGGGTGGACAGGGAAGGGGACAAGAGACCCAGTACTTC
CASSMGGQGRGQETQYF
>TRBV18|TRBJ1-1|-|-
TGTGCCAGCTCACCACGTCTACAGGGAGACACTGAAGCTTTCTTT
CASSPRLQGDTEAFF
>TRBV7-2|TRBJ2-3|once|TRBD2
TGTGCCAGCAGCCCCAACAGAGCGGGGGCGGGGGATACGCAGTATTTT
CASSPNRAGAGDTQYF
>TRBV4-1|TRBJ1-1|-|TRBD1
TGCGCCAGCAGCCTAGCCGGGACAGGGCTGAACACTGAAGCTTTCTTT
CASSLAGTGLNTEAFF
>TRBV4-1|TRBJ2-5|-|-
TGCGCCAGCAGCCAAGGGGCTGCGCGGACACAAGAGACCCAGTACTTC
CASSQGAARTQETQYF